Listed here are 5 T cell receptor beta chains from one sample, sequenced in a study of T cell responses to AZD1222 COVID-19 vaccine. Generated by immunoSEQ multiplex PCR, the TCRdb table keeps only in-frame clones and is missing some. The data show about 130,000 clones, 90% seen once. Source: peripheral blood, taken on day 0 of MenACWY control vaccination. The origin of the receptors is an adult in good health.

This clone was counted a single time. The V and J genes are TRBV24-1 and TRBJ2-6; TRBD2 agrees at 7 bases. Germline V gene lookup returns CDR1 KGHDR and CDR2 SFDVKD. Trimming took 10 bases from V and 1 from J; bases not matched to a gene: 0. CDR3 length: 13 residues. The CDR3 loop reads CATGGSGANVLTF. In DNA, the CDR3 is TGTGCCACGGGAGGGTCTGGGGCCAACGTCCTGACTTTC.

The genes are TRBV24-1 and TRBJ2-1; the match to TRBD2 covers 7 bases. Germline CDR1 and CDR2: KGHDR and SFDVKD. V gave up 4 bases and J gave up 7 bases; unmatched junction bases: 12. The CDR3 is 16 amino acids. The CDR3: CATSEGSGQLRNEQFF. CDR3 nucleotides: TGTGCCACCAGTGAAGGTAGCGGGCAACTTAGAAATGAGCAGTTCTTC.

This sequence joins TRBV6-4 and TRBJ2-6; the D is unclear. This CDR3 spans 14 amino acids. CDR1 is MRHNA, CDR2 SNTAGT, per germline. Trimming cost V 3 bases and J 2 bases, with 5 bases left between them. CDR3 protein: CASSDGTGANVLTF. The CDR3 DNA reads TGTGCCAGCAGTGATGGCACTGGGGCCAACGTCCTGACTTTC.

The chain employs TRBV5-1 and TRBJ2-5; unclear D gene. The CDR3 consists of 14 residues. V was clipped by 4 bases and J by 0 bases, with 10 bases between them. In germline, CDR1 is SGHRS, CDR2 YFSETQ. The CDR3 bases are TGCGCCAGCAGCCACCTCAATGACCAAGAGACCCAGTACTTC. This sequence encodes CASSHLNDQETQYF.

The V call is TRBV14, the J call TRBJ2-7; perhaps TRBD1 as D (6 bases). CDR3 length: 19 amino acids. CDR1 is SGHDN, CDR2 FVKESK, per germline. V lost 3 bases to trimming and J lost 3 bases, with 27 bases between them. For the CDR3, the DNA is TGTGCCAGCAGCCACCATCGATCACCACAGGGAGAGCCTCACTACGAGCAGTACGTC. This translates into CASSHHRSPQGEPHYEQYV.